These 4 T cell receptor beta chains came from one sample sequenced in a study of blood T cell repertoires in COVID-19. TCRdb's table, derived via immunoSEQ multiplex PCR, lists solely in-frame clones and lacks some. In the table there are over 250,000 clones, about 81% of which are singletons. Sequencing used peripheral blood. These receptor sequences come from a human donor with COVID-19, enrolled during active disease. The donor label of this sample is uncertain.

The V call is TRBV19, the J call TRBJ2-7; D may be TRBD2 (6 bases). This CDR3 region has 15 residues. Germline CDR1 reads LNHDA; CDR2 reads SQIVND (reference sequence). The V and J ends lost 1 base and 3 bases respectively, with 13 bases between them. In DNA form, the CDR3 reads TGTGCCAGTAGTATAGGCGGGGCTACCTTCTACGAGCAGTACTTC. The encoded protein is CASSIGGATFYEQYF.

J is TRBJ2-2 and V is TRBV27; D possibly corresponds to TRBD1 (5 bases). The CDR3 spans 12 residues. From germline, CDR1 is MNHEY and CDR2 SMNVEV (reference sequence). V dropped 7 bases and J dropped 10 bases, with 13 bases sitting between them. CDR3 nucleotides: TGTGCCAGCAAGGGGAAGGGGCTGGAGCTGTTTTTT. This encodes CASKGKGLELFF.

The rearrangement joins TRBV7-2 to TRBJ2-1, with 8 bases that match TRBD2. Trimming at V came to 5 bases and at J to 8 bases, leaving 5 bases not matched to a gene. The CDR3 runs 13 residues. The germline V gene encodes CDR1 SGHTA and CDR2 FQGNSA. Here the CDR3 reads CASSPGTSYEQFF. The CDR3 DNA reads TGTGCCAGCAGCCCCGGGACTAGTTATGAGCAGTTCTTC.

The CDR3 nucleotides read TGTGCCAGCAGCTTAGCCCTGGACAGGGCCGACGGCTACACCTTC. This codes for CASSLALDRADGYTF. This chain uses TRBV7-9 with TRBJ1-2; 8 nucleotides line up with TRBD1. Trimming at V came to 0 bases and at J to 8 bases, leaving 8 bases not matched to a gene. Germline V lookup: CDR1 SEHNR, CDR2 FQNEAQ (reference sequence). This CDR3 spans 15 amino acids. Complete variable domain (other parts from reference TRBV7-9 and TRBJ1-2): DTGVSQNPRHKITKRGQNVTFRCDPISEHNRLYWYRQTLGQGPEFLTYFQNEAQLEKSRLLSDRFSAERPKGSFSTLEIQRTEQGDSAMYLCASSLALDRADGYTFGSGTRLTVV.